This T cell receptor beta chain originates from a study of blood T cell repertoires in COVID-19. About the research overall: Acute and convalescent COVID-19 specimens originated in the United States, Italy and Spain. Nucleic acid was either cDNA or gDNA, and it came from T cells, B-cell-depleted T cells, or PBMCs.

V gave up 2 bases and J gave up 3 bases; unmatched junction bases: 3. The CDR3 is 14 amino acids. The germline gives CDR1 SGDLS, CDR2 YYNGEE. Per the original data handling: Nucleated cell number was recorded as an estimate derived from reference gene primer amplification. Sequenced by immunoSEQ multiplex PCR; TCRdb stores in-frame clones only, minus some. For V, J and clone size, that table is used; D and trimming come from the DNA. The table has 90,000 to 120,000 clones, roughly 84% seen once. The sample holds many counts of this clone. V usage is TRBV9 and J usage is TRBJ2-7, with 9 bases aligning to TRBD1. The clonotype originates from a human donor in a cohort sampled during active COVID-19. Sequenced sample: peripheral blood. This chain's CDR3 is CASSVGQGHYEQYF. As DNA, the CDR3 is TGTGCCAGCAGCGTGGGACAGGGCCACTACGAGCAGTACTTC.